The 14 T cell receptor beta chains below come from one sample, sequenced in a study of identifying expanded T cells in peripheral blood (dated by TCRdb to between 2018 and 2021). The library was obtained by the immunoSEQ multiplex PCR assay. TCRdb carries this immuneACCESS record with in-frame sequences only. Its versions omit some clonotypes, under half of them owing to an unresolved V gene in the studies checked, with the rest unexplained. The table for this sample lists 91,000 or so clones; roughly 90% of them were counted only once. The ten top clones hold 3% to 5% of the sample. Sequencing was performed on blood. These receptors came from a person aged 18 to 70 in good health.

This rearrangement joins TRBV10-2 to TRBJ2-4; TRBD1 matches 9 bases. CDR3 length equals 19 residues. Per the germline V gene, CDR1 is WSHSY and CDR2 is SAAADI. V shed 0 bases, J shed 4 bases, and the junction held 13 bases outside the gene matches. CDR3 protein: CASSESRTGANQGKNIQYF. The DNA for the CDR3 is TGCGCCAGCAGTGAGTCGAGGACAGGGGCCAACCAAGGGAAAAACATTCAGTACTTC.

The genes are TRBV28 and TRBJ2-5; a weak D match, TRBD2 (6 bases). This CDR3 contains 15 residues. The V gene's germline CDR1 is MDHEN and CDR2 SYDVKM. Between the trimmed V and J ends, which lost 7 bases and 5 bases, there was a span of 20 bases. Here the CDR3 DNA reads TGTGCCAGCACCTTATCGGGACTCCAGAGGGAGACCCAGTACTTC. It codes for CASTLSGLQRETQYF.

The chain carries TRBV28 and TRBJ1-1; D possibly corresponds to TRBD1 (6 bases). With 6 bases removed from V and 0 bases from J, the gap between germline ends came to 14 bases. CDR1 and CDR2 (germline): MDHEN, SYDVKM. The CDR3 is made up of 15 amino acids. The CDR3 sequence: CASSSPGQMNTEAFF. The CDR3 DNA reads TGTGCCAGCAGCTCTCCCGGACAGATGAACACTGAAGCTTTCTTT.

The chain uses TRBV7-2 and TRBJ2-5; 7 nucleotides align to TRBD1. CDR3 length equals 15 residues. CDR1 and CDR2 from the germline V gene are SGHTA and FQGNSA. V trimming: 1 base; J trimming: 1 base; junction bases outside the gene matches: 3. In nucleotides, the CDR3 is TGTGCCAGCAGCTTAGAGGGGACAGTCCAAGAGACCCAGTACTTC. Protein product: CASSLEGTVQETQYF.

Worth noting for this clone: This CDR3 is also generated by other DNA sequences in the sample. The J gene is TRBJ2-1, the V gene TRBV30, with D unclear. Germline CDR1 GTSNPN, CDR2 SVGIG (reference sequence). CDR3 length equals 12 residues. Trimming removed 0 bases at V and 5 bases at J, with 5 bases between. In nucleotides, the CDR3 is TGTGCCTGGAGTGTTGGTGACAATGAGCAGTTCTTC. This codes for CAWSVGDNEQFF.

This sequence joins TRBV27 and TRBJ2-1; weak D call: TRBD1 (5 bases). Germline CDR1 and CDR2: MNHEY and SMNVEV (reference sequence). The CDR3 has 13 amino acids. Trimming pared 3 bases from V and 5 bases from J, leaving 8 bases between. CDR3 sequence reads: CASSFDRNNEQFF. DNA for the CDR3: TGTGCCAGCAGTTTTGACAGAAACAATGAGCAGTTCTTC.

V gene TRBV7-2 combines with J gene TRBJ2-2; D not resolved. V shed 5 bases and J shed 5 bases, with 9 bases lying between them. In germline, CDR1 is SGHTA, CDR2 FQGNSA. CDR3 length equals 13 residues. This CDR3 is CASSQVSTGELFF. The CDR3 DNA follows: TGTGCCAGCAGCCAGGTGTCGACCGGGGAGCTGTTTTTT.

Concerning this clone itself: A much larger clone differs by one base, so this may be a read error. The chain combines TRBV7-9 with TRBJ2-7, with no clear D. Trimming removed 5 bases at V and 0 bases at J, with 5 bases between. The germline gives CDR1 SEHNR, CDR2 FQNEAQ (reference sequence). The CDR3 is made up of 12 amino acids. CDR3 loop: CASSRSSYEQYF. CDR3 nucleotide sequence: TGTGCCAGCAGCAGGAGCTCCTACGAGCAGTACTTC.

The V and J genes are TRBV10-3 and TRBJ2-7, with a possible D match to TRBD2 (5 bases). Germline V gives CDR1 ENHRY, CDR2 SYGVKD. V gave up 11 bases and J gave up 2 bases, with 13 bases separating them. The CDR3 consists of 12 residues. In nucleotides, the CDR3 is TGTGCCGCCTTAGGGAGCACCTACGAGCAGTACTTC. Its protein product is CAALGSTYEQYF.

J is TRBJ2-2 and V is TRBV5-1; the D gene is possibly TRBD1 (5 bases). Germline V gene sequence: CDR1 SGHRS, CDR2 YFSETQ. Trimming removed 0 bases at V and 5 bases at J, with 26 bases between. The CDR3 spans 20 residues. CDR3 in DNA: TGCGCCAGCAGCTTGGAGTGGACATCCCCCTTAAACTTTATGACCGGGGAGCTGTTTTTT. This codes for CASSLEWTSPLNFMTGELFF.

The chain has TRBV6-1 and TRBJ2-7; a weak D match, TRBD2 (5 bases). The ends were cut back, 4 bases at V and 0 bases at J, with 13 bases in the middle. This CDR3 has 15 amino acids. Germline lookup yields CDR1 MNHNS and CDR2 SASEGT. The CDR3 DNA reads as TGTGCCAGCAGTGGAATGAGCGGTAGCTCCTACGAGCAGTACTTC. Translating it yields CASSGMSGSSYEQYF.

V and J are TRBV7-9 and TRBJ2-1; TRBD2 agrees at 10 bases. The CDR3 runs 17 residues. Germline assignment: CDR1 SEHNR and CDR2 FQNEAQ (reference sequence). Unmatched junction bases numbered 12, after V lost 1 base and J lost 9 bases. In DNA, the CDR3 is TGTGCCAGCAGCTTAGAGCGGGAGGGGTTAGGTGTCGTTGAGCAGTTCTTC. It yields the protein CASSLEREGLGVVEQFF.

This rearrangement joins TRBV6-1 to TRBJ1-2; TRBD1 aligns across 7 bases. V lost 6 bases, J lost 2 bases, and 6 bases stayed unmatched. The CDR3 is 14 residues long. The germline V gene encodes CDR1 MNHNS and CDR2 SASEGT. The CDR3: CASRELQGNYGYTF. CDR3 coding DNA: TGTGCCAGCAGGGAATTACAGGGGAACTATGGCTACACCTTC.

This rearrangement joins TRBV6-6 to TRBJ2-3; D may be TRBD1 or TRBD2 (6 bases each). Germline loops: CDR1 MNHNY, CDR2 SVGAGI (reference sequence). V was clipped by 5 bases and J by 4 bases, with 13 bases between them. This CDR3 has 14 amino acids. The CDR3 region has the DNA TGTGCCAGCAGTCCTAGGGGGGTTCCAGATACGCAGTATTTT. Residues: CASSPRGVPDTQYF.